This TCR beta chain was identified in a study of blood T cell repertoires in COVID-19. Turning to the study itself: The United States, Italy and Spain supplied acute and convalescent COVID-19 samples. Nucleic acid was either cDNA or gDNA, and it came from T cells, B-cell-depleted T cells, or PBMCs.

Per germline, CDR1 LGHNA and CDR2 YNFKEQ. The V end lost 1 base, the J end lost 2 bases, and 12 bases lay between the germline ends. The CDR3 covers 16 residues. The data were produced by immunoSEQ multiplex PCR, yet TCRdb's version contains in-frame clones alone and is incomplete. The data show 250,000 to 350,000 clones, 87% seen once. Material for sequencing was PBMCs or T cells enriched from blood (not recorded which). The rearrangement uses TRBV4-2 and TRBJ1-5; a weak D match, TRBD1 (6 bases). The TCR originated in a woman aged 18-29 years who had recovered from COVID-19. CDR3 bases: TGTGCCAGCAGCCAAGTGGGCCGACAGGGCAATCAGCCCCAGCATTTT. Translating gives CASSQVGRQGNQPQHF.